These 25 T cell receptor beta chains came from one sample sequenced in a study of cytomegalovirus exposure and HLA in healthy donors. This PCR relied on a set of 60 Vbeta primers and 13 Jbeta primers. Here immunoSEQ multiplex PCR was the method, and the copy in TCRdb shows in-frame clones only, minus some. The sample has roughly 100,000 clones; almost 70% are singletons. Sequenced: PBMCs. The receptors come from a man under 40 in good health and CMV-seronegative.

This clone was counted once. This rearrangement joins TRBV19 to TRBJ1-2; TRBD1 might be the D (5 bases). This CDR3 comprises 16 residues. The V and J ends lost 8 bases and 4 bases respectively, with 23 bases between them. The V gene's germline CDR1 is LNHDA and CDR2 SQIVND (reference sequence). As DNA, the CDR3 is TGTGCCAGTTTTGGTGCAGGACGACGCGGGGGCTATGGCTACACCTTC. Amino acids: CASFGAGRRGGYGYTF.

CDR3 nucleotides: TGTGCCAGCAGCTTTCTCGCGGGAGACGCCTACGAGCAGTACTTC. Protein sequence: CASSFLAGDAYEQYF. This sequence joins TRBV7-2 and TRBJ2-7, with 7 bases fitting TRBD2. This CDR3 has 15 amino acids. Trimming at V came to 3 bases and at J to 2 bases, leaving 7 bases not matched to a gene. CDR1 SGHTA and CDR2 FQGNSA come from the germline V gene. The full variable domain, its missing parts supplied by reference TRBV7-2 and TRBJ2-7, is GAGVSQSPSNKVTEKGKDVELRCDPISGHTALYWYRQSLGQGLEFLIYFQGNSAPDKSGLPSDRFSAERTGGSVSTLTIQRTQQEDSAVYLCASSFLAGDAYEQYFGPGTRLTVT.

V and J are TRBV11-1 and TRBJ2-7, with D possibly TRBD2 on 5 matching bases. Germline CDR1 SGHAT, CDR2 FQDESV (reference sequence). V shed 1 base and J shed 0 bases, with 10 bases lying between them. The CDR3 runs 15 residues. CDR3 protein: CASSLEEAGSYEQYF. The CDR3 DNA reads TGTGCCAGCAGCTTAGAGGAGGCTGGCTCCTACGAGCAGTACTTC.

This clone was detected a few times. The chain links TRBV5-4 to TRBJ2-6; weak D call: TRBD1 (5 bases). Trimming took off 4 bases at V and 4 bases at J, with 15 bases between the two ends. This CDR3 has 16 residues. The germline gives CDR1 SGHNT, CDR2 YYREEE (reference sequence). The CDR3 sequence is CASSPPAGSGANVLTF. The CDR3 DNA is TGTGCCAGCAGCCCACCGGCAGGGTCGGGGGCCAACGTCCTGACTTTC.

This clone showed up just once. The chain carries TRBV19 and TRBJ1-2; the D gene is possibly TRBD1 (5 bases). The CDR3 runs 13 residues. Germline CDR1 is LNHDA and CDR2 is SQIVND (reference sequence). Trimming cost V 6 bases and J 6 bases, with 14 bases left between them. CDR3 nucleotides: TGTGCCAGTAGGGAGCAGGGAAGGAATGGCTACACCTTC. Amino acid sequence: CASREQGRNGYTF.

This chain joins TRBV6-1 and TRBJ2-1; TRBD2 matches 7 bases. The CDR3 runs to 14 residues. CDR1 is MNHNS and CDR2 is SASEGT in the germline V gene. The V segment lost 2 bases and the J segment 4 bases; nucleotides outside the gene matches: 2. CDR3 in DNA: TGTGCCAGCAGTGAACTAGCGGAGTACAATGAGCAGTTCTTC. Amino acids: CASSELAEYNEQFF.

This clone was seen only a few times. V and J are TRBV28 and TRBJ2-7; TRBD1 aligns across 9 bases. The germline CDR1 and CDR2 sequences are MDHEN and SYDVKM. The CDR3 is made up of 14 amino acids. V lost 6 bases to trimming and J lost 4 bases; unmatched junction nucleotides: 7. The CDR3 DNA sequence: TGTGCCAGCAGCCTACCGGGACAGGGATACGAGCAGTACTTC. Its protein product is CASSLPGQGYEQYF.

In this sample, this clone turned up once. The chain recombines TRBV19 with TRBJ1-1; possible D gene TRBD1, 6 bases. The V end was cut by 5 bases, the J end by 5 bases, with 9 bases between. This CDR3 spans 12 amino acids. Germline CDR1 reads LNHDA; CDR2 reads SQIVND (reference sequence). CDR3 region: CASSVRGTEAFF. CDR3 DNA sequence: TGTGCCAGTAGTGTCAGGGGAACTGAAGCTTTCTTT.

This chain links TRBV28 with TRBJ2-7; possibly TRBD1 for D (6 bases). The CDR3 is made up of 15 amino acids. V lost 7 bases, J lost 1 base, and 17 bases lay in between. CDR1 and CDR2 from the germline V gene are MDHEN and SYDVKM. This CDR3 is CASNPTGPPSYEQYF. The CDR3 bases are TGTGCCAGCAACCCAACAGGGCCGCCTTCCTACGAGCAGTACTTC.

This chain uses TRBV2 with TRBJ1-1; 9 bases are a match to TRBD1. The length of the CDR3 is 13 residues. J gave up 11 bases and V 9 bases, and 13 bases lay outside the gene matches. The V gene's germline CDR1 is SNHLY and CDR2 FYNNEI. Here the CDR3 DNA reads TGTGCCAGTAATGCCGGGGGACAGGGTTGGGCTTTCTTT. It yields the protein CASNAGGQGWAFF.

The chain carries TRBV11-2 and TRBJ2-1, with 8 nucleotides matching TRBD1. CDR3 length: 17 residues. V gave up 4 bases and J gave up 8 bases; unmatched junction bases: 16. Germline CDR1 is SGHAT and CDR2 is FQNNGV. The CDR3 DNA follows: TGTGCCAGCAGCTCCCCATTCGCTGGACAGGGATGGCATGAGCAGTTCTTC. This gives the protein CASSSPFAGQGWHEQFF.

The chain recombines TRBV19 with TRBJ1-5; TRBD1 agrees at 7 bases. The J segment lost 0 bases and the V segment lost 2 bases, leaving 4 bases of the junction unmatched. The CDR3 sequence is 16 residues long. Germline V lookup: CDR1 LNHDA, CDR2 SQIVND (reference sequence). Here the CDR3 DNA reads TGTGCCAGTAGTATAACAGGGGCTTATAGCAATCAGCCCCAGCATTTT. Translating it yields CASSITGAYSNQPQHF.

To note about this clone: This sample also contains other DNA sequences that code for the same CDR3. The chain uses TRBV30 and TRBJ2-1; 9 bases are shared with TRBD2. This CDR3 comprises 17 residues. The V gene end was trimmed by 6 bases and the J gene end by 4 bases; junction bases not matched to a gene: 16. The germline gives CDR1 GTSNPN, CDR2 SVGIG (reference sequence). The DNA of the CDR3 is TGTGCCTGTAGGTCGCTGGCGGGAGGGCCGGGGTACAATGAGCAGTTCTTC. Protein: CACRSLAGGPGYNEQFF.

The chain joins TRBV7-2 to TRBJ2-7; 8 bases match TRBD2. The germline CDR1 and CDR2 sequences are SGHTA and FQGNSA. With V trimmed by 5 bases and J by 3 bases, 3 bases remained unmatched. The CDR3 is 13 amino acids. CDR3 amino acids: CASSRSGVYEQYF. CDR3 sequence (DNA): TGTGCCAGCAGCCGTAGCGGGGTCTACGAGCAGTACTTC.

Notes on this clone: The junction shows a germline mismatch at one end, possibly a read error. The rearrangement uses TRBV27 and TRBJ1-2, with D possibly matching TRBD1 (5 bases). CDR3 length equals 9 residues. Germline V gene sequence: CDR1 MNHEY, CDR2 SMNVEV (reference sequence). The CDR3 coding sequence is TGTGCCAGCAGTCTAACAGGCGCCTTC. Encoded protein: CASSLTGAF.

This chain joins TRBV30 and TRBJ1-5; 9 bases match TRBD1. The CDR3 extends over 16 amino acids. Germline CDR1 and CDR2: GTSNPN and SVGIG (reference sequence). V lost 1 base to trimming and J lost 4 bases; unmatched junction nucleotides: 8. The CDR3 DNA reads as TGTGCCTGGAGTGACACAGGGGGCGTAAGGAATCAGCCCCAGCATTTT. It is translated as CAWSDTGGVRNQPQHF.

This clone was recorded a few times. V is TRBV28 and J is TRBJ2-7; TRBD2 aligns across 12 bases. The CDR3 totals 14 residues. V was clipped by 5 bases and J by 11 bases; unmatched bases: 10. CDR1 is MDHEN, CDR2 SYDVKM, per germline. The CDR3 DNA reads as TGTGCCAGCAGTCGCGGCCTAGCGGGAGGGGAAAAGTACTTC. Translation gives CASSRGLAGGEKYF.

This clone was seen only a few times. This chain uses TRBV2 with TRBJ2-7; a weak D match, TRBD2 (6 bases). Trimming cost V 5 bases and J 4 bases, with 12 bases left between them. In germline, CDR1 is SNHLY, CDR2 FYNNEI. The CDR3 has 13 amino acids. In DNA form, the CDR3 reads TGTGCCAGCAGTTCCGGGACTCGGTACGAGCAGTACTTC. It translates to CASSSGTRYEQYF. Together with reference TRBV2 and TRBJ2-7, the CDR3 gives the full variable domain: EPEVTQTPSHQVTQMGQEVILRCVPISNHLYFYWYRQILGQKVEFLVSFYNNEISEKSEIFDDQFSVERPDGSNFTLKIRSTKLEDSAMYFCASSSGTRYEQYFGPGTRLTVT.

V and J are TRBV7-3 and TRBJ1-3; TRBD1 aligns across 9 bases. The CDR3 runs 16 residues. V trimming: 4 bases; J trimming: 3 bases; junction bases outside the gene matches: 7. Per the germline V gene, CDR1 is SGHTA and CDR2 is FQGTGA. The CDR3 region has the DNA TGTGCCAGCAGCTCTGGGACAGGGAAGGGTGGAAACACCATATATTTT. As protein: CASSSGTGKGGNTIYF.

As DNA, the CDR3 is TGTGCCAGCAGCTTCGGCCAGACAGGGAGGAAGGCCTCCTACGAGCAGTACTTC. Translation gives CASSFGQTGRKASYEQYF. This rearrangement joins TRBV7-8 to TRBJ2-7; D is perhaps TRBD1 (7 bases). Trimming shortened V by 3 bases and J by 0 bases, and 21 bases separated the two germline ends. The CDR3 totals 18 residues. CDR1 is SGHVS and CDR2 is FQNEAQ in the germline V gene.

The chain carries TRBV18 and TRBJ2-1; 10 bases fit TRBD2. There are 16 residues in the CDR3. The trim removed 3 bases at V and 8 bases at J, leaving 10 bases unmatched. CDR1 and CDR2 (germline): KGHSH, LQKENI. CDR3 DNA sequence: TGTGCCAGCTCACCCTCGAATCTAGCGGGAGATCATGAGCAGTTCTTC. Its protein is CASSPSNLAGDHEQFF.

A word on this clone: This same CDR3 is encoded by further DNA sequences in the sample. V is TRBV7-9 and J is TRBJ1-3, with D tentatively TRBD1 (5 bases). V lost 6 bases to trimming and J lost 2 bases, with 11 bases between them. CDR1 is SEHNR and CDR2 is FQNEAQ in the germline V gene (reference sequence). This CDR3 is built from 14 residues. The CDR3 sequence: CASSRQGPGNTIYF. CDR3 DNA: TGTGCCAGCAGTCGTCAGGGCCCTGGAAACACCATATATTTT.

This clone was observed a handful of times. The chain couples TRBV5-1 to TRBJ1-2; TRBD1 agrees at 9 bases. The junction had 15 bases not matched to a gene; V was cut back by 9 bases and J by 3 bases. The CDR3 length is 16 residues. CDR1 SGHRS and CDR2 YFSETQ come from the germline V gene. CDR3 region: CATRPRGTGPDYGYTF. In nucleotides, the CDR3 is TGCGCCACCAGGCCCCGCGGGACAGGGCCCGACTATGGCTACACCTTC.

The chain carries TRBV13 and TRBJ2-7; tentative D call: TRBD2 (6 bases). The germline V and J ends were trimmed by 5 bases and 4 bases, with 9 bases remaining between them. The CDR3 contains 12 residues. Germline V gene sequence: CDR1 PRHDT, CDR2 FYEKMQ (reference sequence). The CDR3 DNA reads TGTGCCAGCAGCCCCGGGGGTTACGAGCAGTACTTC. Protein sequence: CASSPGGYEQYF. The full variable domain, in which reference TRBV13 and TRBJ2-7 provide the parts outside the CDR3, is AAGVIQSPRHLIKEKRETATLKCYPIPRHDTVYWYQQGPGQDPQFLISFYEKMQSDKGSIPDRFSAQQFSDYHSELNMSSLELGDSALYFCASSPGGYEQYFGPGTRLTVT.

Regarding this clone: Compared with germline, one end of the junction differs, possibly owing to a read error. The rearrangement links TRBV7-9 to TRBJ1-5; the D is unclear. The CDR3 runs to 13 residues. Germline CDR1 is SEHNR and CDR2 is FQNEAQ (reference sequence). DNA of the CDR3: TGTTCCAGCAGCTTGGGAGCCCATCAGCCCCAGCATTTT. It specifies CSSSLGAHQPQHF.